This T cell receptor (beta chain) was found in a study of early T cells in non-severe SARS-CoV-2 infection. The overall study: The chains were unpaired, and the sequenced material was bulk RNA from unsorted whole blood. Study-level findings and limits: VDJdb matches were skewed toward anti-spike CD8 T cell responses.

Comment on this clonotype: Its target is not known.

With V trimmed by 2 bases and J by 9 bases, 11 bases remained unmatched. Germline CDR1 reads SGHRS; CDR2 reads YFSETQ. The CDR3 loop spans 16 amino acids. Researchers tagged individual cDNA molecules with unique molecular identifiers. TCRdb re-analysed the 5' RACE reads in MiXCR, keeping a single row per CDR3 protein. This sample has under 50,000 distinct CDR3 sequences, with about 25% found just once. V is TRBV5-1 and J is TRBJ2-1, with 10 bases matching TRBD2. The specimen was whole blood, collected at baseline. This TCR was sampled from an adult who was a healthcare worker with PCR-confirmed SARS-CoV-2 infection or an uninfected control (not recorded which). This CDR3 reads CASSFRGSGGGGEQFF. CDR3 DNA: TGCGCCAGCAGCTTCCGTGGAAGCGGGGGGGGTGGTGAGCAGTTCTTC. Filled out from reference TRBV5-1 and TRBJ2-1, the complete variable domain reads KAGVTQTPRYLIKTRGQQVTLSCSPISGHRSVSWYQQTPGQGLQFLFEYFSETQRNKGNFPGRFSGRQFSNSRSEMNVSTLELGDSALYLCASSFRGSGGGGEQFFGPGTRLTVL.